One and the same sample provided the 32 T cell receptor beta chains below, sequenced in a study of shared clonotypes between healthy human individuals. TCRdb's table, derived via immunoSEQ multiplex PCR, lists solely in-frame clones and lacks some. Here the sample spans more than 2 million clones, roughly 95% being singletons. Sequenced input: naive CD4+ T cells sorted from blood. Subset reported: CD45RA+ positively selected. These TCRs come from a man between 18 and 35 years old in good health.

This chain links TRBV2 with TRBJ1-1; maybe TRBD1 (6 bases). V shed 10 bases and J shed 0 bases, with 18 bases lying between them. CDR1 and CDR2 from the germline V gene are SNHLY and FYNNEI. The CDR3 totals 15 residues. The CDR3 DNA is TGTGCCAACCAAAAGGACAGACACATGAACACTGAAGCTTTCTTT. Translation gives CANQKDRHMNTEAFF.

V and J are TRBV28 and TRBJ2-3; TRBD2 agrees at 10 bases. The CDR3 consists of 16 residues. The trim removed 6 bases at V and 0 bases at J, leaving 6 bases unmatched. Germline values: CDR1 MDHEN, CDR2 SYDVKM. CDR3: CASRASGGPSTDTQYF. The CDR3 nucleotides read TGTGCCAGCAGGGCTAGCGGGGGCCCTAGCACAGATACGCAGTATTTT.

V and J are TRBV6-1 and TRBJ1-1, with TRBD1 identical over 7 bases. Unmatched junction bases numbered 10, after V lost 5 bases and J lost 4 bases. Germline V gives CDR1 MNHNS, CDR2 SASEGT. The CDR3 runs 15 residues. CDR3 sequence reads: CASSTGKDRRTEAFF. In nucleotides, the CDR3 is TGTGCCAGCAGTACAGGGAAGGACAGGCGCACTGAAGCTTTCTTT.

J is TRBJ1-4 and V is TRBV6-5; TRBD1 matches 7 bases. Germline V gene sequence: CDR1 MNHEY, CDR2 SVGAGI. The trim removed 4 bases at V and 6 bases at J, leaving 8 bases unmatched. This CDR3 is built from 15 residues. The CDR3 region has the DNA TGTGCCAGCAGTTGGCTTACAGGGGAGGATGAAAAACTGTTTTTT. Translating gives CASSWLTGEDEKLFF.

The chain links TRBV4-1 to TRBJ1-5; D not resolved. V was trimmed by 3 bases and J by 3 bases, leaving 6 bases between them. The CDR3 runs to 13 residues. Per germline, CDR1 MGHRA and CDR2 YSYEKL. The CDR3 DNA follows: TGCGCCAGCAGCCAGAGTGCCAATCAGCCCCAGCATTTT. Residues: CASSQSANQPQHF.

The chain combines TRBV6-1 with TRBJ1-5, with D unresolved. V lost 4 bases to trimming and J lost 5 bases, with 15 bases between them. This CDR3 is 15 amino acids long. Germline CDR1 MNHNS, CDR2 SASEGT. DNA for the CDR3: TGTGCCAGCAGTGCCAAGGGAGGCAATTATCAGCCCCAGCATTTT. Its translation is CASSAKGGNYQPQHF.

The chain has TRBV2 and TRBJ2-2, with D uncertain. Trimming took off 2 bases at V and 6 bases at J, with 7 bases between the two ends. Germline V CDR1 and CDR2: SNHLY, FYNNEI. This CDR3 is built from 13 residues. The CDR3 DNA reads as TGTGCCAGCAGTGAATTGAGCTCCGGGGAGCTGTTTTTT. Protein product: CASSELSSGELFF.

CDR3 bases: TGTGCCAGCAGTCCGGTTGTGGCGGGGGGACAAGAGACCCAGTACTTC. Protein: CASSPVVAGGQETQYF. The chain carries TRBV6-6 and TRBJ2-5; TRBD2 matches at 8 bases. Trimming at V came to 5 bases and at J to 2 bases, leaving 10 bases not matched to a gene. From germline, CDR1 is MNHNY and CDR2 SVGAGI (reference sequence). CDR3 length: 16 amino acids.

As regards this clone: Different DNA sequences within this sample yield the same CDR3. V is TRBV9 and J is TRBJ2-2; D unclear. Germline V gene sequence: CDR1 SGDLS, CDR2 YYNGEE. V gave up 0 bases and J gave up 1 base, with 4 bases separating them. The CDR3 contains 14 residues. This CDR3 is CASSVVVNTGELFF. CDR3 in DNA: TGTGCCAGCAGCGTAGTGGTGAACACCGGGGAGCTGTTTTTT.

The table lists this clone with a count of one. The chain employs TRBV18 and TRBJ1-1; no clear D. Germline lookup yields CDR1 KGHSH and CDR2 LQKENI. Trimming shortened V by 0 bases and J by 6 bases, and 14 bases separated the two germline ends. CDR3 length: 15 residues. CDR3 protein: CASSPPADMSAEAFF. CDR3 DNA: TGTGCCAGCTCACCACCGGCGGATATGAGCGCTGAAGCTTTCTTT.

This sequence joins TRBV6-5 and TRBJ2-1; maybe TRBD2 (6 bases). The CDR3 covers 15 residues. Germline CDR1 MNHEY, CDR2 SVGAGI. The V gene lost 7 bases and the J gene lost 9 bases, with 22 bases spanning the gap. CDR3 in DNA: TGTGCCAGCAAATCGGGTGGGGCCGGGAGTAGTGAGCAGTTCTTC. Translated: CASKSGGAGSSEQFF.

The chain is built from TRBV9 and TRBJ2-1, with 10 nucleotides matching TRBD2. Per germline, CDR1 SGDLS and CDR2 YYNGEE. The V and J ends lost 4 bases and 9 bases, in that order; junction bases with no gene match: 13. CDR3 size: 16 residues. This chain's CDR3 is CASSLTGTSVGLEQFF. The CDR3 nucleotides read TGTGCCAGCAGCTTAACCGGGACTAGCGTCGGTCTTGAGCAGTTCTTC.

This chain links TRBV4-3 with TRBJ1-2; TRBD1 agrees at 7 bases. The ends lost 4 bases at V and 8 bases at J; junction bases unmatched: 10. Germline V lookup: CDR1 LGHNA, CDR2 YSLEER. The CDR3 has 14 amino acids. CDR3 nucleotides: TGCGCCAGCAGCCCGACAGGGACTTCTATGGGCTACACCTTC. Amino acids: CASSPTGTSMGYTF.

The CDR3 spells CAISLAGGPGEQFF. In nucleotides, the CDR3 is TGTGCCATCAGCCTAGCGGGAGGGCCGGGGGAGCAGTTCTTC. The V gene is TRBV10-3, the J gene TRBJ2-1; 12 bases are shared with TRBD2. Germline loops: CDR1 ENHRY, CDR2 SYGVKD. Trimming took 6 bases from V and 10 from J; bases not matched to a gene: 7. This CDR3 is built from 14 residues.

The chain employs TRBV30 and TRBJ1-5; 7 bases line up with TRBD1. This CDR3 is built from 17 residues. The germline CDR1 and CDR2 sequences are GTSNPN and SVGIG (reference sequence). The J segment lost 3 bases and the V segment lost 3 bases, leaving 14 bases of the junction unmatched. The CDR3 sequence is CAWSRGRQGVINQPQHF. The CDR3 DNA reads as TGTGCCTGGAGCAGGGGCCGACAGGGTGTCATCAATCAGCCCCAGCATTTT.

The J gene is TRBJ1-1, the V gene TRBV5-1, with D uncertain. V was clipped by 2 bases and J by 2 bases, with 13 bases between them. The CDR3 is 15 amino acids. Germline V gene data show CDR1 as SGHRS and CDR2 as YFSETQ. The CDR3 region is CASSLGGPGNTEAFF. The CDR3 region has the DNA TGCGCCAGCAGCTTAGGCGGTCCGGGAAACACTGAAGCTTTCTTT.

V and J are TRBV10-3 and TRBJ1-3, with D hard to call. V lost 0 bases and J lost 8, with 14 bases in between. The germline CDR1 and CDR2 sequences are ENHRY and SYGVKD. The CDR3 loop spans 15 amino acids. The CDR3: CAISESKVPLDTIYF. The DNA for the CDR3 is TGTGCCATCAGTGAGTCGAAGGTCCCCCTAGACACCATATATTTT.

The chain joins TRBV5-6 to TRBJ1-3; 11 bases fit TRBD1. Germline values: CDR1 SGHDT, CDR2 YYEEEE. CDR3 length equals 16 residues. V shed 4 bases, J shed 0 bases, and the junction held 3 bases outside the gene matches. The CDR3 DNA sequence: TGTGCCAGCAGCCCGGGACAGGGGGTCTCTGGAAACACCATATATTTT. Translated: CASSPGQGVSGNTIYF.

V is TRBV4-1 and J is TRBJ2-7, with D perhaps TRBD2 (5 bases). The CDR3 has 15 residues. Trimming cost V 1 base and J 4 bases, with 14 bases left between them. The germline V gene encodes CDR1 MGHRA and CDR2 YSYEKL. The CDR3 protein is CASSQGRTSRYEQYF. CDR3 coding DNA: TGCGCCAGCAGCCAAGGGAGGACCAGTCGGTACGAGCAGTACTTC.

The chain links TRBV7-9 to TRBJ2-5; TRBD1 agrees at 7 bases. CDR3 length: 19 residues. With 0 bases clipped from V and 2 bases from J, the junction kept 15 bases outside the gene matches. The germline V gene encodes CDR1 SEHNR and CDR2 FQNEAQ (reference sequence). The CDR3 coding sequence is TGTGCCAGCAGCTTAGCGCTTGGGTTTGGGACAGACGATCAAGAGACCCAGTACTTC. It encodes CASSLALGFGTDDQETQYF. Combining the CDR3 with reference TRBV7-9 and TRBJ2-5 gives the whole variable domain DTGVSQNPRHKITKRGQNVTFRCDPISEHNRLYWYRQTLGQGPEFLTYFQNEAQLEKSRLLSDRFSAERPKGSFSTLEIQRTEQGDSAMYLCASSLALGFGTDDQETQYFGPGTRLLVL.

The gene calls are TRBV5-3 and TRBJ2-7; tentative D call: TRBD1 (6 bases). TRBV5-3 is given ORF status, its function remaining uncertain. Trimming shortened V by 1 base and J by 4 bases, and 12 bases separated the two germline ends. The CDR3 has 14 amino acids. For the CDR3, the DNA is TGTGCCAGAAGCTTGCGCAGGGGAAGGTACGAGCAGTACTTC. Encoded protein: CARSLRRGRYEQYF.

To note about this clone: At the DNA level, this CDR3 is encoded by other sequences in the same sample as well. The J gene is TRBJ2-7, the V gene TRBV9, with D perhaps matching TRBD1 (6 bases). Per the germline V gene, CDR1 is SGDLS and CDR2 is YYNGEE. The germline V and J ends were trimmed by 2 bases and 3 bases, with 12 bases remaining between them. The CDR3 is 14 residues long. CDR3 sequence: CASSVLGASYEQYF. CDR3 sequence (DNA): TGTGCCAGCAGCGTGCTGGGGGCAAGCTACGAGCAGTACTTC.

This clone was seen a single time. Other DNA sequences in the same sample also yield this CDR3. V gene TRBV9 combines with J gene TRBJ2-1; TRBD2 matches at 8 bases. This CDR3 contains 16 residues. V shed 2 bases and J 4 bases; nucleotides not matched to a gene: 8. CDR1 is SGDLS, CDR2 YYNGEE, per germline. The chain's CDR3 is CASSVSLAGGYNEQFF. The CDR3, as DNA: TGTGCCAGCAGCGTCTCCCTAGCGGGCGGATACAATGAGCAGTTCTTC.

The V gene is TRBV5-1, the J gene TRBJ2-7; 9 bases agree with TRBD1. V dropped 3 bases and J dropped 3; count of bases not matched to a gene: 10. The germline V gene encodes CDR1 SGHRS and CDR2 YFSETQ. The CDR3 totals 16 residues. This chain's CDR3 is CASSWFDNRGLYEQYF. CDR3 bases: TGCGCCAGCAGCTGGTTCGACAACAGGGGGCTCTACGAGCAGTACTTC.

The V and J genes are TRBV10-2 and TRBJ2-3; D call uncertain. The CDR3 covers 12 residues. Germline loops: CDR1 WSHSY, CDR2 SAAADI. V gave up 8 bases and J gave up 4 bases, with 10 bases separating them. The CDR3 DNA sequence: TGCGCCAGCGGCGGCCTGGCAGATACGCAGTATTTT. Translating it yields CASGGLADTQYF.

This rearrangement joins TRBV6-1 to TRBJ1-2; 9 bases line up with TRBD1. Germline V gene sequence: CDR1 MNHNS, CDR2 SASEGT. CDR3 size: 15 residues. With 4 bases clipped from V and 4 bases from J, the junction kept 7 bases outside the gene matches. The DNA for the CDR3 is TGTGCCAGCAGTGCCTCCGGGACAGGGCTCTATGGCTACACCTTC. It codes for CASSASGTGLYGYTF.

The sample holds one count of this clone. One junction end disagrees with the germline gene, perhaps due to a read error. Other DNA sequences in the same sample also yield this CDR3. V usage is TRBV7-2 and J usage is TRBJ2-1; 11 bases fit TRBD2. CDR1 and CDR2 (germline): SGHTA, FQGNSA. This CDR3 has 15 residues. The CDR3 protein is CASSLAGGQYNEQFF. The CDR3 region has the DNA TGTGCCAGCAGCCTAGCGGGAGGCCAATACAATGAGCAGTTCTTC.

For this clone: The same CDR3 also results from other DNA sequences found in this sample. The chain employs TRBV18 and TRBJ1-6; the D is unclear. Germline V CDR1 and CDR2: KGHSH, LQKENI. Trimming stripped 2 bases from V and 5 bases from J, with 1 base between. The CDR3 extends over 12 amino acids. This chain's CDR3 is CASSPDNSPLHF. The CDR3 nucleotides read TGTGCCAGCTCACCAGATAATTCACCCCTCCACTTT.

The rearrangement uses TRBV6-5 and TRBJ1-3; no reliable D call. CDR1 and CDR2 from the germline V gene are MNHEY and SVGAGI. CDR3 length: 15 amino acids. Trimming took 6 bases from V and 0 from J, leaving 12 bases between them. For the CDR3, the DNA is TGTGCCAGCAGGACACGACGGGGCTCTGGAAACACCATATATTTT. This translates into CASRTRRGSGNTIYF.

The gene calls are TRBV4-2 and TRBJ1-6; TRBD1 matches 10 bases. The CDR3 has 16 amino acids. With V trimmed by 6 bases and J by 4 bases, 6 bases remained unmatched. Germline V lookup: CDR1 LGHNA, CDR2 YNFKEQ. The CDR3 loop reads CASSRTGGSYNSPLHF. In DNA form, the CDR3 reads TGTGCCAGCAGTCGGACAGGGGGTAGTTATAATTCACCCCTCCACTTT.

Worth noting for this clone: This same CDR3 is encoded by further DNA sequences in the sample. This chain joins TRBV5-1 and TRBJ2-3; no clear D. Per the germline V gene, CDR1 is SGHRS and CDR2 is YFSETQ. This CDR3 contains 14 residues. Trimming stripped 2 bases from V and 1 base from J, with 8 bases between. The CDR3 is CASSLTVGTDTQYF. In DNA, the CDR3 is TGCGCCAGCAGCTTAACGGTGGGCACAGATACGCAGTATTTT.

This clone was recorded once. The rearrangement links TRBV6-5 to TRBJ1-3, with D unresolved. Germline loops: CDR1 MNHEY, CDR2 SVGAGI. The germline V and J ends were trimmed by 4 bases and 0 bases, with 4 bases remaining between them. The CDR3 covers 13 residues. The CDR3 DNA reads TGTGCCAGCAGTTCCCTCTCTGGAAACACCATATATTTT. It yields the protein CASSSLSGNTIYF.